This paragraph reports one T cell receptor beta chain. This record belongs to a study of PD-L1 blockade in urothelial cancer. Germline CDR1 reads MDHEN; CDR2 reads SYDVKM. CDR3 length equals 14 residues. With V trimmed by 7 bases and J by 7 bases, 12 bases remained unmatched. Generated by immunoSEQ multiplex PCR, the TCRdb table keeps only in-frame clones and is missing some. Of about 95,000 clones detected, roughly 84% appear once; the ten largest clones hold approximately 2%. As for time point: pretreatment peripheral blood. The chain has TRBV28 and TRBJ2-7; 8 positions match TRBD2. The sample in question was PBMCs, obtained around atezolizumab (anti-PD-L1) treatment. The TCR comes from a man in his 60s with urothelial cancer. The CDR3 nucleotides read TGTGCCAGCATCCCGGGGGGGGCCGGTGGGGAGCAGTACTTC. Its translation is CASIPGGAGGEQYF. The full variable domain, completed using reference TRBV28 and TRBJ2-7, is DVKVTQSSRYLVKRTGEKVFLECVQDMDHENMFWYRQDPGLGLRLIYFSYDVKMKEKGDIPEGYSVSREKKERFSLILESASTNQTSMYLCASIPGGAGGEQYFGPGTRLTVT.